This T cell receptor (beta chain) comes out of a study of T-cell reconstitution after alpha-beta-depleted transplantation in children. Study results and limitations: Reports say that about two months after transplant, the alpha-beta T cells came out of several hundred graft clones that had expanded. A year had passed since transplant, and T-cell counts and diversity by then came mostly from newly produced T cells. Surviving recipient cells, namely T cells and thymic progenitors, were the source of high day-60 TCRbeta diversity in some patients.

Unique molecular identifiers were used to barcode this TCRbeta library. TCRdb reprocessed the PCR reads with MiXCR, giving one entry per CDR3 protein. The sample lists about 350,000 distinct CDR3 sequences; 15% to 20% were seen once. J lost 5 bases, V lost 4 bases, and 5 bases had no gene match. Germline CDR1 reads ENHRY; CDR2 reads SYGVKD. The CDR3 totals 14 residues. About this clonotype itself: The antigen is unknown.

The clonotype comes from a male patient aged 2 to 9 who had a stem cell transplant for acute lymphoblastic leukemia, so the T cells may come from the graft donor. The sequenced sample was PBMCs, mostly from graft donor cells, obtained 360 days after TCRalphabeta/CD19-depleted stem cell transplant. This chain joins TRBV10-3 and TRBJ2-7, with TRBD2 matching 10 bases. The DNA of the CDR3 is TGTGCCATCAGTGCACTAGCGGGGTTGGACGAGCAGTACTTC. It codes for CAISALAGLDEQYF.